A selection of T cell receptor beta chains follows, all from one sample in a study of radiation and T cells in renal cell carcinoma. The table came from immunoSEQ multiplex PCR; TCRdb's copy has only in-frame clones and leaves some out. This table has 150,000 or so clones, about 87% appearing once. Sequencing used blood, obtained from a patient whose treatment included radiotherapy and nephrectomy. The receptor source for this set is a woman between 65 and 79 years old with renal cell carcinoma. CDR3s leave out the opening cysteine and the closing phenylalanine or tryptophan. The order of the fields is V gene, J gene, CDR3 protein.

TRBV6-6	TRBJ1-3	ASSKSIGGNTIY
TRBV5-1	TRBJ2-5	ASSSPAGQESQY
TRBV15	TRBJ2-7	ATSRGVGYEQY
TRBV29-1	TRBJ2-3	SVSSSGIFTDTQY
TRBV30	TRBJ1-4	AWSPPETGGNEKLF
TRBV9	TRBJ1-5	ASSAGGGGGQPQH
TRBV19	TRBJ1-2	ASSVGQGALSNYGYT
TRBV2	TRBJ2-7	ASSVASGGFYEQY
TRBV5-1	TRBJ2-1	ASSLDRLGNNEQF
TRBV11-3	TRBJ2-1	ASSLGATGGNEQF